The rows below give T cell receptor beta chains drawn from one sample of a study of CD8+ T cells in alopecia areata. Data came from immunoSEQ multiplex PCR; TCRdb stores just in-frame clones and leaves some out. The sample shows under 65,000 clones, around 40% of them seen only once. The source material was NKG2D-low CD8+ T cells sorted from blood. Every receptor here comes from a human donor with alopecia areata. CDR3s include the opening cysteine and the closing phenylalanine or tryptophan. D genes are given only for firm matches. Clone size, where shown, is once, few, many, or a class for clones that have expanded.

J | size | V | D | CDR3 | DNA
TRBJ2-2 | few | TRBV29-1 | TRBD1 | CSVEGVDRGLVAGELFF | TGCAGCGTTGAAGGCGTTGATAGGGGGCTAGTAGCCGGGGAGCTGTTTTTT
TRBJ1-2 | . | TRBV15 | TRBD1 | CATSRDRQGYGYTF | TGTGCCACCAGCAGAGACCGACAGGGCTATGGCTACACCTTC
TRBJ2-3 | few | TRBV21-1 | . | CASSKEGGIGPDTQYF | TGTGCCAGCAGCAAAGAAGGCGGGATCGGGCCAGATACGCAGTATTTT
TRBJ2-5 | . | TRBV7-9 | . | CASSPGGSPGTQYF | TGTGCCAGCAGCCCTGGGGGGTCCCCGGGGACCCAGTACTTC
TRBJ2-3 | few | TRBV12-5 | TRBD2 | CASGTGLAGVDTQYF | TGTGCTAGTGGTACGGGACTAGCGGGAGTTGATACGCAGTATTTT
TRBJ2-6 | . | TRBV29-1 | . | CSVEDRGYGPNVLTF | TGCAGCGTTGAAGATCGAGGGTACGGGCCAAACGTCCTGACTTTC
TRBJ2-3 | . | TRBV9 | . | CASSVESDPCQYF | TGTGCCAGCAGCGTAGAGTCGGACCCCTGTCAGTATTTT
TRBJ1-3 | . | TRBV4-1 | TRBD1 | CASSQLPGQGSDTIYF | TGCGCCAGCAGCCAACTTCCGGGACAGGGATCAGACACCATATATTTT
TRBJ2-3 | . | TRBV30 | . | CAWRGSDTQYF | TGTGCCTGGAGAGGTAGCGATACGCAGTATTTT
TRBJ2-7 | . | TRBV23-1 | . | CASTNYEQYF | TGCGCCAGCACAAACTACGAGCAGTACTTC
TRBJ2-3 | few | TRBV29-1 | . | CSVDWWSPDLSSTDTQYF | TGCAGCGTTGATTGGTGGTCCCCCGACTTATCTAGCACAGATACGCAGTATTTT
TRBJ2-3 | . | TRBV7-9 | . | CASSLSDGSGTRWYF | TGTGCCAGCAGCTTGTCGGACGGCTCCGGGACTCGATGGTATTTT
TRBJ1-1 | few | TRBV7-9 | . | CASSFGREAFF | TGTGCCAGCAGCTTCGGGCGGGAAGCTTTCTTT
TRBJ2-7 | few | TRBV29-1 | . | CSVRTYEQYF | TGCAGCGTGAGGACCTACGAGCAGTACTTC
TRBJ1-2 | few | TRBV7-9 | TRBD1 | CASSSGQGQLF | TGTGCCAGCAGCTCGGGACAGGGGCAGTTATTC
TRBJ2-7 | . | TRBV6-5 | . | CASSYGVEGDVYEQYF | TGTGCCAGCAGTTATGGGGTTGAGGGCGATGTCTACGAGCAGTACTTC
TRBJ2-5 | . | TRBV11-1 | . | CASSFRPLQETQYF | TGTGCCAGCAGCTTTCGGCCACTCCAAGAGACCCAGTACTTC
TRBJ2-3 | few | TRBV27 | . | CASSQERFDLRDTQYF | TGTGCCAGCAGCCAGGAACGGTTCGATCTTCGGGATACGCAGTATTTT
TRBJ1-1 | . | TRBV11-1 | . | CASSLEGLKTEAFF | TGTGCCAGCAGCTTGGAGGGGCTGAAAACTGAAGCTTTCTTT
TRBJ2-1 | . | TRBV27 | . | CASSLGTSGNEQFF | TGTGCCAGCAGTTTAGGAACCTCGGGGAATGAGCAGTTCTTC
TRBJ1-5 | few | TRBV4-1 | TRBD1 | CASSQGQGEQPQHF | TGCGCCAGCAGCCAGGGACAGGGTGAACAGCCCCAGCATTTT
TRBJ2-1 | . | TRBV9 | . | CASSPPFDDEQFF | TGTGCCAGCAGCCCCCCCTTTGACGATGAGCAGTTCTTC
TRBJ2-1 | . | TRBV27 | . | CASSTQFF | TGTGCCAGCAGTACGCAGTTCTTC
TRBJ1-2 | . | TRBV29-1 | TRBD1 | CSVMIRQGQNYGYTF | TGCAGCGTTATGATTCGACAGGGGCAGAACTATGGCTACACCTTC
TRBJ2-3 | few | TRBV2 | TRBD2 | CASSGGTSGELVADTQYF | TGTGCCAGCAGTGGCGGGACTAGCGGGGAACTAGTGGCAGATACGCAGTATTTT
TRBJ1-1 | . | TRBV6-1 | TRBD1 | CASSEALGQGSTEAFF | TGTGCCAGCAGTGAAGCGCTAGGACAGGGGAGCACTGAAGCTTTCTTT
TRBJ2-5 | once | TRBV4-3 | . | CASSQVVRGETQYF | TGCGCCAGCAGCCAAGTCGTAAGAGGGGAGACCCAGTACTTC
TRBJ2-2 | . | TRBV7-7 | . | CASSLAGTPTGELFF | TGTGCCAGCAGCTTAGCGGGGACTCCCACCGGGGAGCTGTTTTTT
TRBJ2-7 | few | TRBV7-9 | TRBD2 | CASSFSPAGPVASYEQYF | TGTGCCAGCAGCTTCTCTCCAGCGGGGCCAGTCGCGTCCTACGAGCAGTACTTC
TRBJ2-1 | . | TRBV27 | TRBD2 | CASSLTSGYNEQFF | TGTGCCAGCAGCCTGACTAGCGGGTACAATGAGCAGTTCTTC
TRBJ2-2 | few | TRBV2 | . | CASSELDSTGELFF | TGTGCCAGCAGTGAACTAGACTCAACCGGGGAGCTGTTTTTT
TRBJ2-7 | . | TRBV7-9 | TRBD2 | CASSLPGTGGDEQYF | TGTGCCAGCAGCTTACCCGGGACGGGGGGGGACGAGCAGTACTTC
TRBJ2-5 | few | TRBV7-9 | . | CASSLNPETQYF | TGTGCCAGCAGCTTAAATCCGGAGACCCAGTACTTC
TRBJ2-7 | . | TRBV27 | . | CASSLSSSAEQYF | TGTGCCAGCAGTTTATCCTCTAGTGCCGAGCAGTACTTC